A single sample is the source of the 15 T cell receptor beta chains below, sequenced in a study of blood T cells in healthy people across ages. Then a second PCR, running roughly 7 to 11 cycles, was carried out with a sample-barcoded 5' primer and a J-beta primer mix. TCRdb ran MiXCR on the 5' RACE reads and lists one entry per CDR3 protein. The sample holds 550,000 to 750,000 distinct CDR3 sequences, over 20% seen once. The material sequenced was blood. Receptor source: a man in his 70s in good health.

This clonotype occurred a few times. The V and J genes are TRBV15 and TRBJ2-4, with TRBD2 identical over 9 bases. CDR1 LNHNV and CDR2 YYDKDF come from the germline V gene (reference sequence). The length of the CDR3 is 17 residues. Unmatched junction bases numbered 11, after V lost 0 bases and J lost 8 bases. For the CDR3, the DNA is TGTGCCACCAGCAGAGATCTAGCGGGGTTGGGATTGGACATTCAGTACTTC. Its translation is CATSRDLAGLGLDIQYF.

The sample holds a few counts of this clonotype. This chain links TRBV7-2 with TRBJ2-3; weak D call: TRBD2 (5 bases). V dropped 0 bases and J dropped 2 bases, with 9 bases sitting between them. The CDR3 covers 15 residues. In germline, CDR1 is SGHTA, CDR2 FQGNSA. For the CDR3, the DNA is TGTGCCAGCAGCTTAGCTAGCGTTCTCACAGATACGCAGTATTTT. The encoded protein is CASSLASVLTDTQYF.

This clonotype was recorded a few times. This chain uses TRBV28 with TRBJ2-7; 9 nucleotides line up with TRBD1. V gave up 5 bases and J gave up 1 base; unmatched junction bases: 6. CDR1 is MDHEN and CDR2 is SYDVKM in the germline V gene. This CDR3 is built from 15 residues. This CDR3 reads CASSLDRGVSYEQYF. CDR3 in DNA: TGTGCCAGCAGTCTCGACAGGGGGGTGTCCTACGAGCAGTACTTC.

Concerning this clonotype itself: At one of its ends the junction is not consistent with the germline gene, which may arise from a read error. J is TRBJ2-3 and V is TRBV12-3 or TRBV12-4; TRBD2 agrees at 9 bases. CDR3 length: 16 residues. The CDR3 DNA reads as TGTGCCGGCAGTTCCGTAGCGGGAGTGAGCACAGATACGCAGTATTTT. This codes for CAGSSVAGVSTDTQYF.

CDR3 sequence reads: CASSFGTTYNEQFF. In DNA form, the CDR3 reads TGCGCCAGCAGCTTCGGGACTACCTACAATGAGCAGTTCTTC. V is TRBV5-1 and J is TRBJ2-5; 7 bases fit TRBD2. The J call may not be correct, given that the DNA end is closer to TRBJ2-1. The CDR3 runs 14 residues. Germline V CDR1 and CDR2: SGHRS, YFSETQ.

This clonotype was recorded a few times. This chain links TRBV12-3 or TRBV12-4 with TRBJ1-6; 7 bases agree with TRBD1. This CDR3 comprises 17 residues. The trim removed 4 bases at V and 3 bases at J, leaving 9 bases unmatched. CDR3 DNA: TGTGCCAGCAGTTCGCCGGGACAGCCGGGCTATAATTCACCCCTCCACTTT. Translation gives CASSSPGQPGYNSPLHF.

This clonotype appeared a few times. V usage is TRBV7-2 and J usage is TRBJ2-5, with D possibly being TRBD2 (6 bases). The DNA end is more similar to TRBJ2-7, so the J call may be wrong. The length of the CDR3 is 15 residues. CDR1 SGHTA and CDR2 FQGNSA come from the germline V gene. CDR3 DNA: TGTGCCAGCAGCTTAAAGGGGCCCGGGGGATACGAGCAGTACTTC. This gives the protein CASSLKGPGGYEQYF.

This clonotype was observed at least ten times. The CDR3 reads CASSEDRGDNEQFF. CDR3 bases: TGTGCCAGCAGTGAGGACAGGGGAGACAATGAGCAGTTCTTC. V and J are TRBV2 and TRBJ2-1, with TRBD1 identical over 9 bases. With V trimmed by 3 bases and J by 5 bases, 2 bases remained unmatched. CDR1 SNHLY and CDR2 FYNNEI come from the germline V gene. The CDR3 has 14 amino acids.

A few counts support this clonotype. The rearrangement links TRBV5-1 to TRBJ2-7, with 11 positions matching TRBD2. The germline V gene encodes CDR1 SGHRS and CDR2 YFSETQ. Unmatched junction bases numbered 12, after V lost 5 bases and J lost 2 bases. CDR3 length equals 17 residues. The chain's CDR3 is CASSGQLAGVRAYEQYF. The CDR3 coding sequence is TGCGCCAGCAGTGGTCAACTAGCGGGAGTAAGGGCCTACGAGCAGTACTTC. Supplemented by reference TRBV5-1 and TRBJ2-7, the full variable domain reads KAGVTQTPRYLIKTRGQQVTLSCSPISGHRSVSWYQQTPGQGLQFLFEYFSETQRNKGNFPGRFSGRQFSNSRSEMNVSTLELGDSALYLCASSGQLAGVRAYEQYFGPGTRLTVT.

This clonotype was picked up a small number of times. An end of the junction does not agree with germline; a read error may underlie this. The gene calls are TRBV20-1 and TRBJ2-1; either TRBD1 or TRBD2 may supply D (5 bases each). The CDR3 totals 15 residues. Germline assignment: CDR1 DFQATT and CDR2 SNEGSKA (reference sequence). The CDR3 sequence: CSAPPGARTYDEQFF. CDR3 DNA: TGCAGTGCTCCCCCCGGGGCCCGCACCTACGATGAGCAGTTCTTC.

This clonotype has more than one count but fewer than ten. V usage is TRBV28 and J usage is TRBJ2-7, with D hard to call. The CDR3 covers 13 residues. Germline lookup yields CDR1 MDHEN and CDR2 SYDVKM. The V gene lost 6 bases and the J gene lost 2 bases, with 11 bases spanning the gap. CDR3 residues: CASSRSPTYEQYF. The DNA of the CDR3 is TGTGCCAGCAGCCGTTCCCCGACCTACGAGCAGTACTTC.

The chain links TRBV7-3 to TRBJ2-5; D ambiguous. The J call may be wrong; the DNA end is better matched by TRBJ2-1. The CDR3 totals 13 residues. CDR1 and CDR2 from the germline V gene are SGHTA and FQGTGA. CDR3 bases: TGTGCCAGCAGCGAAATAGGCCCCAATGAGCAGTTCTTC. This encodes CASSEIGPNEQFF.

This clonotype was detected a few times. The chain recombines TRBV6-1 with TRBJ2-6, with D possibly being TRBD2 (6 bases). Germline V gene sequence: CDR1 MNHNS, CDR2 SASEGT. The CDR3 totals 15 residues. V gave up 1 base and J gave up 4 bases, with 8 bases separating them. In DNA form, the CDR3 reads TGTGCCAGCAGTGAAGGGACTACGGGGGCCAACGTCCTGACTTTC. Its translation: CASSEGTTGANVLTF.

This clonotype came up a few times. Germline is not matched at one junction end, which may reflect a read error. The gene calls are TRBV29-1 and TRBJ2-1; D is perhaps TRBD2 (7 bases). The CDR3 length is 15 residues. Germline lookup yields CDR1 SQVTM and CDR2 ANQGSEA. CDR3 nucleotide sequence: TGCAGCGTTGGAAAGGGGGGGAGGTCCTACGATGAGCAGTTCTTC. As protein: CSVGKGGRSYDEQFF.

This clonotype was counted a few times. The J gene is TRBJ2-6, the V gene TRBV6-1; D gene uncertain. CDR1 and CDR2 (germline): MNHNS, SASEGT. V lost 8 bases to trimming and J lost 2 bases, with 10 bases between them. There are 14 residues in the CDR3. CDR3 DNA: TGTGCCAGCGCCAATGGGGCTGGGGCCAACGTCCTGACTTTC. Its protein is CASANGAGANVLTF.